These T cell receptor beta chains were read from a single sample in a study of blood T cell repertoires in COVID-19. Libraries were prepared by immunoSEQ multiplex PCR; TCRdb keeps only in-frame clonotypes and omits some of them. The sample holds roughly 250,000 clones; over 80% are singletons and the top ten take approximately 1.9%. The sequenced sample consisted of PBMCs or T cells enriched from blood (not recorded which). The receptors come from a woman in her late teens or twenties who had recovered from COVID-19. Both conserved end residues are part of each CDR3. A D gene is named only where the DNA matches it firmly. Some rows mark clone size as missing; the rest say once, few, many or name a class of expanded clone.

d_gene: NA
j_gene: TRBJ2-3
len: 14
v_gene: TRBV7-2
abundance: NA
CDR3aa: CASSLAMAFDTQYF
CDR3nt: TGTGCCAGCAGCTTAGCTATGGCCTTCGATACGCAGTATTTT

d_gene: NA
j_gene: TRBJ1-5
len: 15
v_gene: TRBV7-2
abundance: NA
CDR3aa: CASSSGGLSNQPQHF
CDR3nt: TGTGCCAGCAGCTCCGGGGGGCTTAGCAATCAGCCCCAGCATTTT

d_gene: TRBD1
j_gene: TRBJ1-4
len: 14
v_gene: TRBV2
abundance: NA
CDR3aa: CASSPGQGAEKLFF
CDR3nt: TGTGCCAGCAGCCCGGGACAGGGGGCAGAAAAACTGTTTTTT

d_gene: NA
j_gene: TRBJ2-7
len: 14
v_gene: TRBV5-1
abundance: NA
CDR3aa: CASSFDRRAYEQYF
CDR3nt: TGCGCCAGCAGCTTTGACAGGCGAGCCTACGAGCAGTACTTC

d_gene: NA
j_gene: TRBJ2-4
len: 16
v_gene: TRBV19
abundance: NA
CDR3aa: CASTAALVLAKNIQYF
CDR3nt: TGTGCCAGTACCGCCGCGTTAGTATTAGCCAAAAACATTCAGTACTTC

d_gene: NA
j_gene: TRBJ2-3
len: 15
v_gene: TRBV4-1
abundance: NA
CDR3aa: CASSPQLGGSDTQYF
CDR3nt: TGCGCCAGCAGCCCCCAACTAGGGGGTTCAGATACGCAGTATTTT

d_gene: NA
j_gene: TRBJ2-3
len: 14
v_gene: TRBV5-1
abundance: NA
CDR3aa: CASSPRALTDTQYF
CDR3nt: TGCGCCAGCAGCCCGCGGGCGCTCACAGATACGCAGTATTTT

d_gene: NA
j_gene: TRBJ2-3
len: 16
v_gene: TRBV7-3
abundance: NA
CDR3aa: CASSFEGGYRADTQYF
CDR3nt: TGTGCCAGCAGCTTCGAAGGCGGCTACCGGGCAGATACGCAGTATTTT

d_gene: NA
j_gene: TRBJ1-4
len: 13
v_gene: TRBV4-1
abundance: NA
CDR3aa: CASSQALNEKLFF
CDR3nt: TGCGCCAGCAGCCAAGCCCTAAATGAAAAACTGTTTTTT

d_gene: NA
j_gene: TRBJ1-2
len: 12
v_gene: TRBV27
abundance: NA
CDR3aa: CASSNPGYGYTF
CDR3nt: TGTGCCAGCAGTAACCCGGGGTATGGCTACACCTTC

d_gene: TRBD1
j_gene: TRBJ1-4
len: 12
v_gene: TRBV2
abundance: NA
CDR3aa: CATRDRDEKLFF
CDR3nt: TGTGCCACCCGGGACAGGGATGAAAAACTGTTTTTT

d_gene: NA
j_gene: TRBJ1-1
len: 15
v_gene: TRBV11-1
abundance: NA
CDR3aa: CASSLAEAGTAEAFF
CDR3nt: TGTGCCAGCAGCTTAGCGGAGGCGGGGACGGCTGAAGCTTTCTTT

d_gene: NA
j_gene: TRBJ1-1
len: 14
v_gene: TRBV5-4
abundance: once
CDR3aa: CASNPVQGSTEAFF
CDR3nt: TGTGCCAGCAACCCAGTACAGGGTAGCACTGAAGCTTTCTTT

d_gene: NA
j_gene: TRBJ1-2
len: 13
v_gene: TRBV27
abundance: NA
CDR3aa: CASSFHSFYGYTF
CDR3nt: TGTGCCAGCAGTTTCCACAGTTTCTATGGCTACACCTTC

d_gene: TRBD2
j_gene: TRBJ2-1
len: 12
v_gene: TRBV5-1
abundance: once
CDR3aa: CASAGLVSEQFF
CDR3nt: TGCGCCAGCGCGGGACTAGTTTCGGAGCAGTTCTTC

d_gene: TRBD1
j_gene: TRBJ2-7
len: 13
v_gene: TRBV6-5
abundance: NA
CDR3aa: CASLQGLTYEQYF
CDR3nt: TGTGCCAGCTTACAGGGGCTTACCTACGAGCAGTACTTC

d_gene: TRBD1
j_gene: TRBJ2-1
len: 12
v_gene: TRBV19
abundance: once
CDR3aa: CASSNRGDEQFF
CDR3nt: TGTGCCAGTAGTAACAGGGGCGATGAGCAGTTCTTC

d_gene: NA
j_gene: TRBJ2-7
len: 16
v_gene: TRBV2
abundance: NA
CDR3aa: CASSESLGGPTYEQYF
CDR3nt: TGTGCCAGCAGTGAATCCTTGGGCGGGCCTACCTACGAGCAGTACTTC

d_gene: TRBD2
j_gene: TRBJ2-1
len: 18
v_gene: TRBV9
abundance: NA
CDR3aa: CASSLKGLAGGEYNEQFF
CDR3nt: TGTGCCAGCAGCCTCAAGGGACTAGCGGGAGGGGAGTACAATGAGCAGTTCTTC

d_gene: NA
j_gene: TRBJ1-1
len: 14
v_gene: TRBV28
abundance: once
CDR3aa: CASSSTPGVTEAFF
CDR3nt: TGTGCCAGCAGTTCTACTCCGGGAGTCACTGAAGCTTTCTTT

d_gene: TRBD1
j_gene: TRBJ1-1
len: 13
v_gene: TRBV6-5
abundance: NA
CDR3aa: CASNTGGRAEAFF
CDR3nt: TGTGCCAGCAACACAGGGGGCCGGGCTGAAGCTTTCTTT

d_gene: NA
j_gene: TRBJ2-7
len: 14
v_gene: TRBV4-2
abundance: NA
CDR3aa: CASSPSGLSLEQYF
CDR3nt: TGTGCCAGCAGCCCCTCGGGACTCTCGCTCGAGCAGTACTTC

d_gene: NA
j_gene: TRBJ2-7
len: 12
v_gene: TRBV29-1
abundance: NA
CDR3aa: CSVEGRGYEQYF
CDR3nt: TGCAGCGTAGAGGGTCGGGGCTACGAGCAGTACTTC

d_gene: NA
j_gene: TRBJ1-1
len: 13
v_gene: TRBV29-1
abundance: few
CDR3aa: CSTRQDLNTEAFF
CDR3nt: TGCAGCACCCGACAGGACTTGAACACTGAAGCTTTCTTT

d_gene: NA
j_gene: TRBJ2-7
len: 14
v_gene: TRBV7-2
abundance: NA
CDR3aa: CASSLDELNYEQYF
CDR3nt: TGTGCCAGCAGCTTAGACGAGCTTAACTACGAGCAGTACTTC

d_gene: NA
j_gene: TRBJ1-4
len: 14
v_gene: TRBV9
abundance: NA
CDR3aa: CASSVGHAFEKLFF
CDR3nt: TGTGCCAGCAGCGTAGGACATGCGTTTGAAAAACTGTTTTTT

d_gene: TRBD1
j_gene: TRBJ2-3
len: 15
v_gene: TRBV29-1
abundance: once
CDR3aa: CSVVPGQRGTDTQYF
CDR3nt: TGCAGCGTTGTCCCGGGACAGAGGGGCACAGATACGCAGTATTTT

d_gene: NA
j_gene: TRBJ2-1
len: 15
v_gene: TRBV6-5
abundance: NA
CDR3aa: CASSYRQGGINEQFF
CDR3nt: TGTGCCAGCAGTTACCGGCAGGGAGGAATCAATGAGCAGTTCTTC

d_gene: NA
j_gene: TRBJ1-2
len: 14
v_gene: TRBV6-5
abundance: NA
CDR3aa: CASSSRLHNYGYTF
CDR3nt: TGTGCCAGCAGTTCCCGACTGCATAACTATGGCTACACCTTC

d_gene: NA
j_gene: TRBJ2-1
len: 15
v_gene: TRBV19
abundance: NA
CDR3aa: CASSIGGLSYNEQFF
CDR3nt: TGTGCCAGTAGTATAGGGGGACTCTCCTACAATGAGCAGTTCTTC

d_gene: NA
j_gene: TRBJ1-6
len: 15
v_gene: TRBV3-1/TRBV3-2
abundance: NA
CDR3aa: CASSLRGSYNSPLHF
CDR3nt: TGTGCCAGCAGCCTCCGGGGCTCCTATAATTCACCCCTCCACTTT

d_gene: NA
j_gene: TRBJ2-1
len: 15
v_gene: TRBV9
abundance: NA
CDR3aa: CASSVGSMGWNEQFF
CDR3nt: TGTGCCAGCAGCGTGGGTAGCATGGGTTGGAATGAGCAGTTCTTC

d_gene: TRBD1
j_gene: TRBJ1-4
len: 15
v_gene: TRBV7-7
abundance: once
CDR3aa: CASTPPKTGNEKLFF
CDR3nt: TGTGCTAGCACCCCCCCGAAGACAGGGAATGAAAAACTGTTTTTT

d_gene: NA
j_gene: TRBJ2-4
len: 16
v_gene: TRBV11-3
abundance: NA
CDR3aa: CASSLQSTIAKNIQYF
CDR3nt: TGTGCCAGCAGCTTACAGTCCACAATAGCCAAAAACATTCAGTACTTC

d_gene: TRBD2
j_gene: TRBJ2-1
len: 15
v_gene: TRBV12-5
abundance: NA
CDR3aa: CASGFISGGHNEQFF
CDR3nt: TGTGCTAGTGGTTTTATTAGCGGGGGGCACAATGAGCAGTTCTTC

d_gene: NA
j_gene: TRBJ1-2
len: 12
v_gene: TRBV5-1
abundance: NA
CDR3aa: CASSETGDGYTF
CDR3nt: TGCGCCAGCAGCGAAACTGGTGATGGCTACACCTTC

d_gene: TRBD2
j_gene: TRBJ2-1
len: 16
v_gene: TRBV7-3
abundance: NA
CDR3aa: CASSLPGTSVNNEQFF
CDR3nt: TGTGCCAGCAGCCTGCCGGGAACTAGCGTCAACAATGAGCAGTTCTTC

d_gene: NA
j_gene: TRBJ1-3
len: 14
v_gene: TRBV7-9
abundance: NA
CDR3aa: CASSNPTGGNTIYF
CDR3nt: TGTGCCAGCAGCAACCCAACGGGAGGAAACACCATATATTTT

d_gene: NA
j_gene: TRBJ2-3
len: 16
v_gene: TRBV6-2/TRBV6-3
abundance: NA
CDR3aa: CASSSGLGAPTDTQYF
CDR3nt: TGTGCCAGCAGTTCGGGATTGGGGGCACCCACAGATACGCAGTATTTT

d_gene: TRBD1
j_gene: TRBJ2-6
len: 14
v_gene: TRBV5-6
abundance: NA
CDR3aa: CASSLVGQVNVLTF
CDR3nt: TGTGCCAGCAGCTTGGTCGGACAGGTGAACGTCCTGACTTTC

d_gene: NA
j_gene: TRBJ1-6
len: 15
v_gene: TRBV11-2
abundance: NA
CDR3aa: CASSPSAGYNSPLHF
CDR3nt: TGTGCCAGCAGCCCCTCGGCCGGGTATAATTCACCCCTCCACTTT

d_gene: NA
j_gene: TRBJ2-3
len: 17
v_gene: TRBV21-1
abundance: NA
CDR3aa: CASSKAVGSGRTDTQYF
CDR3nt: TGTGCCAGCAGCAAAGCCGTAGGTAGCGGTCGCACAGATACGCAGTATTTT

d_gene: NA
j_gene: TRBJ1-2
len: 17
v_gene: TRBV21-1
abundance: NA
CDR3aa: CASSKLTAETRLYGYTF
CDR3nt: TGTGCCAGCAGCAAACTGACAGCTGAAACCAGATTATATGGCTACACCTTC

d_gene: NA
j_gene: TRBJ2-5
len: 14
v_gene: TRBV5-1
abundance: few
CDR3aa: CASSLATYQETQYF
CDR3nt: TGCGCCAGCAGCTTGGCCACTTACCAAGAGACCCAGTACTTC

d_gene: NA
j_gene: TRBJ1-1
len: 14
v_gene: TRBV14
abundance: NA
CDR3aa: CASSPTYRDTEAFF
CDR3nt: TGTGCCAGCAGCCCAACTTACAGGGATACTGAAGCTTTCTTT

d_gene: NA
j_gene: TRBJ1-1
len: 12
v_gene: TRBV28
abundance: NA
CDR3aa: CASSPRAVEAFF
CDR3nt: TGTGCCAGCAGCCCCAGGGCGGTTGAAGCTTTCTTT

d_gene: NA
j_gene: TRBJ2-3
len: 14
v_gene: TRBV3-1/TRBV3-2
abundance: NA
CDR3aa: CASSQGGRADTQYF
CDR3nt: TGTGCCAGCAGCCAAGGAGGGCGCGCAGATACGCAGTATTTT

d_gene: TRBD1
j_gene: TRBJ1-2
len: 13
v_gene: TRBV7-3
abundance: NA
CDR3aa: CASSPGQGYGYTF
CDR3nt: TGTGCCAGCAGCCCGGGACAGGGGTATGGCTACACCTTC

d_gene: TRBD1
j_gene: TRBJ1-2
len: 13
v_gene: TRBV5-1
abundance: NA
CDR3aa: CASSPGTGYGYTF
CDR3nt: TGCGCCAGCAGCCCCGGGACAGGCTATGGCTACACCTTC